Detailed here is one T cell receptor beta chain. Its antigen is not identified. This sample stems from a study of shared clonotypes between healthy human individuals. Overall study results and limits: Clonotype sharing across a handful of donors was observed for 5% to 6.5% of naive CD4 clonotypes.

Repertoires were generated with immunoSEQ multiplex PCR, while TCRdb's copy carries only in-frame clones and drops some. The sample includes about 2 million clones, about 95% seen only once; the top ten take about 1.1%. Trimming shortened V by 5 bases and J by 3 bases, and 14 bases separated the two germline ends. The CDR3 covers 14 residues. CDR1 is MNHEY and CDR2 is SVGAGI in the germline V gene. CD45RO-negative, CCR7-selected cells formed the naive CD8 fraction, which excluded terminally differentiated effector memory CD45RA+ cells. V and J are TRBV6-5 and TRBJ2-7, with D possibly being TRBD1 (5 bases). Sequenced material: naive CD8+ T cells sorted from blood. The origin of this receptor is a young man in good health. The CDR3 DNA is TGTGCCAGCAGTCCCGGTAGGGGATTCTACGAGCAGTACTTC. Residues: CASSPGRGFYEQYF.